This T cell receptor beta chain was found in a study of somatic mutations in cytotoxic T cells in rheumatoid arthritis (dated 2017 in TCRdb). For context, the study as a whole: Patient peripheral blood (30 ml EDTA) was drawn right after diagnosis and before any treatment started. TCRB deep sequencing was performed for approximately 60 rheumatoid arthritis patients and 15 to 20 healthy controls. Median age was essentially the same in the patient group and the control group. To characterize clonality, the study used TCRB deep sequencing while asking whether somatic mutations are carried by expanded CD8+ T-cell clones in newly diagnosed, untreated rheumatoid arthritis. Some T-cell populations stained with V beta antibodies were sorted by flow on a FACSAria II or Sony SH800 to nearly 100% purity, with sorted V beta1+ cells additionally subjected to TCRB sequencing.

Remarks on this clone: No cognate antigen has been identified for it. Qualities for individual bases were not recorded, and no much larger clone is one base off.

On an AutoMACS, CD4+ and CD8+ cells were isolated via positive magnetic bead selection, and their purity was verified by flow cytometry. Clonal expansions were first screened by flow cytometry with a TCR V beta antibody panel, then characterized by TCRB deep sequencing of sorted CD8+ fractions. Ficoll-Paque PLUS density gradient separation was used to isolate peripheral blood mononuclear cells. Using Nucleospin Tissue or Tissue XS kits, DNA was extracted from CD4-enriched, CD8-enriched or PBMC samples, with quantification by a Qubit 2.0 fluorometer. Sequencing of TCRB CDR3 was done on genomic DNA with the immunoSEQ assay. Per the source publication's procedure: Patient CD8+ clones larger than 1% were compared against published virus-specific TCRB sequences, and only a few matched. Only productive TCRB rearrangements were included in the analyses. Defining a clone by its unique TCRB CDR3 sequence, the study calculated clonality as a productive clonality index derived from Shannon entropy. The template counts of each clone relative to the total templates per sample were used to calculate repertoire overlap between two samples. A correlation with a Spearman r of about 0.57 was found between V-gene usage by flow cytometry and V-gene usage by TCRB sequencing. TCRdb took this table from immuneACCESS and kept in-frame rearrangements with V and J called. Such tables lack part of the clones; where checked against another copy, unresolved V genes explain under half of the gap, and the rest is unexplained. That table is the source of V, J and clone size, and D and trimming were worked out from the DNA. Here the sample has about 14,000 clones; about three quarters occur a single time. Of the sample, more than 15% is held by the ten largest clones.

Results the study describes overall, beyond this receptor: CD8+ T-cell clonality did not differ significantly between rheumatoid arthritis patients and age-matched healthy controls. The expanded CD8+ clones had unknown antigen targets, and not appearing in virus-specific databases did not rule out that they were virus-specific. In about an eighth of the roughly 65 patients the largest CD8+ clone exceeded 20% of CD8+ cells, and several identical CD8+ TCRB sequences were shared between blood and synovial fluid. The finding that TRBV07 was slightly underrepresented in patients was left unadjusted for multiple comparisons. An increase of CD8+ clonality with age was seen in patients (Spearman r ≈ 0.5) but not in healthy controls.

The germline V gene supplies CDR1 MNHNS and CDR2 SASEGT. The CDR3 runs 15 amino acids, cysteine and phenylalanine included. Just the 45-base CDR3 DNA is kept, in frame starting at base 1. V is pared back by 2 bases and J by 2 bases, with 10 bases lying between the germline termini. The sequenced material came from CD8+ T cells sorted from blood. This chain joins TRBV6-1 to TRBJ1-5; TRBD1 might be the D gene, on 5 matching bases. This TCR came from an adult with rheumatoid arthritis. The DNA is TGTGCCAGCAGTGAATGGGGCTCAGGCAATCAGCCCCAGCATTTT. It translates to CASSEWGSGNQPQHF.